The 9 T cell receptor beta chains below all came from one sample that was sequenced in a study of T-cell memory formation after mild COVID-19. TCRdb re-derived calls from the 5' RACE reads in MiXCR, one entry per CDR3 protein. The repertoire includes roughly 130,000 distinct CDR3 sequences, approximately 17% of them detected once, and 5.2% sits in the top ten. The specimen sequenced was PBMCs or a T cell subset sorted from them (not recorded which). The source is a young man who had mild COVID-19 (a few samples of this study predate the infection). Cell type and time point are not known.

As to this clonotype: A much larger clone lies one base from this, so it may be a read error. J is TRBJ2-5 and V is TRBV7-2; a weak D match, TRBD2 (6 bases). Trimming left V 3 bases short and J 1 base short, with 9 bases between. Per the germline V gene, CDR1 is SGHTA and CDR2 is FQGNSA. This CDR3 comprises 14 residues. The CDR3 reads CASSFSRGQETQYF. The DNA of the CDR3 is TGTGCCAGCAGCTTCTCGCGGGGCCAAGAGACCCAGTACTTC. Full variable domain (outside the CDR3, taken from reference TRBV7-2 and TRBJ2-5): GAGVSQSPSNKVTEKGKDVELRCDPISGHTALYWYRQSLGQGLEFLIYFQGNSAPDKSGLPSDRFSAERTGGSVSTLTIQRTQQEDSAVYLCASSFSRGQETQYFGPGTRLLVL.

A few counts support this clonotype. The V call is TRBV6-2 or TRBV6-3, the J call TRBJ2-1, with a tentative D call TRBD1 (6 bases). Trimming stripped 5 bases from V and 0 bases from J, with 14 bases between. CDR3 length equals 16 residues. Germline assignment: CDR1 MNHEY and CDR2 SVGEGT. CDR3 protein: CASSDTGTFSYNEQFF. CDR3 nucleotides: TGTGCCAGCAGTGACACCGGGACATTCTCCTACAATGAGCAGTTCTTC.

The chain joins TRBV20-1 to TRBJ1-5, with D possibly TRBD1 on 6 matching bases. Trimming stripped 5 bases from V and 8 bases from J, with 19 bases between. Germline assignment: CDR1 DFQATT and CDR2 SNEGSKA (reference sequence). This CDR3 contains 14 residues. CDR3 coding DNA: TGCAGTGCTCTGACCAATAGGGACAAGGAGCCCCAGCATTTT. As protein: CSALTNRDKEPQHF.

This sequence joins TRBV5-4 and TRBJ1-4, with no clear D. Germline V gives CDR1 SGHNT, CDR2 YYREEE (reference sequence). CDR3 length: 14 amino acids. Trimming shortened V by 4 bases and J by 7 bases, and 14 bases separated the two germline ends. CDR3 residues: CASSPSGLSEKLFF. The CDR3 nucleotides read TGTGCCAGCAGCCCCTCAGGCCTTAGTGAAAAACTGTTTTTT.

This clonotype was detected once. The V call is TRBV7-2, the J call TRBJ2-3; D remains ambiguous. Between the trimmed V and J ends, which lost 0 bases and 6 bases, there was a span of 4 bases. This CDR3 is 12 amino acids long. Germline V CDR1 and CDR2: SGHTA, FQGNSA. The CDR3 DNA follows: TGTGCCAGCAGCTTAGCCCGGGATACGCAGTATTTT. It translates to CASSLARDTQYF.

This chain joins TRBV4-3 and TRBJ1-5; the D is unclear. Trimming removed 0 bases at V and 6 bases at J, with 9 bases between. Looked up from germline, CDR1 is LGHNA and CDR2 is YSLEER. This CDR3 comprises 14 residues. CDR3 protein: CASSQDTSGQPQHF. In DNA form, the CDR3 reads TGCGCCAGCAGCCAAGACACCTCCGGTCAGCCCCAGCATTTT.

The chain is built from TRBV14 and TRBJ2-3; the match to TRBD2 covers 14 bases. The CDR3 spans 18 residues. The V gene end was trimmed by 4 bases and the J gene end by 5 bases; junction bases not matched to a gene: 11. CDR1 is SGHDN, CDR2 FVKESK, per germline. The DNA of the CDR3 is TGTGCCAGCAGCCGACTCATGACTAGCGGGGGGGCCAGAGATACGCAGTATTTT. It specifies CASSRLMTSGGARDTQYF.

The rearrangement joins TRBV4-1 to TRBJ1-5; possibly TRBD1 for D (5 bases). Germline-derived CDR1 and CDR2 are MGHRA and YSYEKL. V was clipped by 0 bases and J by 9 bases, with 9 bases between them. The CDR3 has 13 residues. This CDR3 is CASSQEGGGPQHF. The CDR3 bases are TGCGCCAGCAGCCAAGAGGGTGGGGGGCCCCAGCATTTT.

At least ten counts were recorded for this clonotype. The chain couples TRBV11-2 to TRBJ2-1, with no clear D. Per the germline V gene, CDR1 is SGHAT and CDR2 is FQNNGV. CDR3 length: 14 residues. V lost 0 bases and J 14 bases, leaving 17 bases between the germline ends. This CDR3 reads CASSLDPLSGREFF. The CDR3, as DNA: TGTGCCAGCAGCTTAGACCCCCTCAGTGGTCGTGAGTTCTTC.